Shown below are 18 T cell receptor beta chains from a single sample sequenced in a study of cytomegalovirus exposure and HLA in healthy donors (dated by TCRdb to about 2017). The method behind the library was the immunoSEQ multiplex PCR assay. A mixture of 60 forward primers for TCR Vbeta segments and 13 reverse primers for TCR Jbeta segments was used in the multiplex PCR. TCRdb took this table from immuneACCESS and kept in-frame rearrangements with V and J called. Such tables lack part of the clones; where checked against another copy, unresolved V genes explain under half of the gap, and the rest is unexplained. Here the sample has 60,000 to 95,000 clones; around 84% occur a single time. Roughly 8.9% of the sample is taken by the ten largest. The source material was PBMCs. These receptors all stem from a woman aged 40 to 50 in good health and CMV-seropositive.

The rearrangement uses TRBV12-5 and TRBJ2-5; 7 nucleotides match TRBD1. The trim removed 0 bases at V and 6 bases at J, leaving 4 bases unmatched. CDR3 length: 14 residues. CDR1 is LGHNT and CDR2 is FRNRAP in the germline V gene. The CDR3 coding sequence is TGTGCTAGTGGTTTGGTACAGGGGAGAAAGACCCAGTACTTC. It specifies CASGLVQGRKTQYF.

The chain recombines TRBV5-1 with TRBJ1-1; weak D call: TRBD1 (5 bases). The V and J ends lost 0 bases and 3 bases respectively, with 9 bases between them. CDR3 length: 14 amino acids. Germline loops: CDR1 SGHRS, CDR2 YFSETQ. CDR3 residues: CASSLGGEYTEAFF. Here the CDR3 DNA reads TGCGCCAGCAGCTTGGGGGGGGAGTACACTGAAGCTTTCTTT.

This clone was counted only a few times. This chain connects TRBV30 to TRBJ1-6; D not resolved. The ends were cut back, 0 bases at V and 4 bases at J, with 10 bases in the middle. Germline CDR1 GTSNPN, CDR2 SVGIG (reference sequence). There are 15 residues in the CDR3. In nucleotides, the CDR3 is TGTGCCTGGAGTGTGGCGGTCTCTTATAATTCACCCCTCCACTTT. Protein: CAWSVAVSYNSPLHF.

This chain joins TRBV28 and TRBJ1-2; D is ambiguous. The V gene lost 6 bases and the J gene lost 0 bases, with 8 bases spanning the gap. CDR1 and CDR2 from the germline V gene are MDHEN and SYDVKM. The CDR3 loop spans 13 amino acids. CDR3 in amino acids: CASRATPNYGYTF. The CDR3 coding sequence is TGTGCCAGCAGGGCGACTCCTAACTATGGCTACACCTTC.

V gene TRBV19 combines with J gene TRBJ1-1; D is perhaps TRBD1 (5 bases). The germline V gene has CDR1 LNHDA and CDR2 SQIVND (reference sequence). V was shortened by 5 bases and J by 5 bases, with 15 bases between the two germline ends. CDR3 length: 14 residues. As DNA, the CDR3 is TGTGCCAGTAGTGTCAGGGTGGAGAGGACTGAAGCTTTCTTT. Amino acid sequence: CASSVRVERTEAFF.

J is TRBJ2-7 and V is TRBV29-1, with 10 bases aligning to TRBD1. The CDR3 length is 14 residues. CDR1 and CDR2 (germline): SQVTM, ANQGSEA. Trimming removed 7 bases from V and 3 bases from J; junction bases left unmatched: 9. The chain's CDR3 is CSAIKGTGDYEQYF. DNA for the CDR3: TGCAGCGCTATAAAGGGGACAGGGGACTACGAGCAGTACTTC.

The rearrangement links TRBV5-8 to TRBJ2-1, with 11 bases aligning to TRBD2. V gave up 4 bases and J gave up 13 bases; unmatched junction bases: 7. CDR1 and CDR2 (germline): SGHTS, YDEGEE. The CDR3 loop spans 13 amino acids. The CDR3 DNA follows: TGTGCCAGCAGCGCCCTAGCGGGGGGTGAACAGTTCTTC. Translation: CASSALAGGEQFF.

The chain joins TRBV30 to TRBJ1-2; 8 positions match TRBD1. The CDR3 runs to 14 residues. The germline CDR1 and CDR2 sequences are GTSNPN and SVGIG (reference sequence). The J segment lost 5 bases and the V segment lost 0 bases, leaving 5 bases of the junction unmatched. CDR3 nucleotides: TGTGCCTGGAGTGTAGACAGGGGTAAATATGGCTACACCTTC. Its protein product is CAWSVDRGKYGYTF.

CDR3 residues: CASSYGTGEFWQFF. DNA for the CDR3: TGCGCCAGCAGTTACGGGACAGGGGAATTTTGGCAGTTCTTC. The genes are TRBV10-1 and TRBJ2-1, with 10 bases fitting TRBD1. V dropped 5 bases and J dropped 12; count of bases not matched to a gene: 10. Germline V lookup: CDR1 WNHNN, CDR2 SYGVQD (reference sequence). The CDR3 contains 14 residues.

This clone was counted once. The V gene is TRBV4-1, the J gene TRBJ2-1; tentatively, D is TRBD2 (5 bases). V lost 7 bases and J 2 bases, leaving 15 bases between the germline ends. Per germline, CDR1 MGHRA and CDR2 YSYEKL. CDR3 size: 15 residues. DNA for the CDR3: TGCGCCAGCAAGAATGTGGAGGCAGCCTACAATGAGCAGTTCTTC. Protein: CASKNVEAAYNEQFF.

The chain has TRBV28 and TRBJ2-7; TRBD2 might be the D (7 bases). Germline CDR1 and CDR2: MDHEN and SYDVKM. Trimming removed 3 bases from V and 5 bases from J, with 17 bases in between. The CDR3 extends over 15 amino acids. CDR3 DNA sequence: TGTGCCAGCAGTTTGAGCACCCGGGGGGCCCACGAGCAGTACTTC. It is translated as CASSLSTRGAHEQYF.

J is TRBJ2-3 and V is TRBV16, with no clear D. The CDR3 totals 12 residues. The V end was cut by 2 bases, the J end by 6 bases, with 6 bases between. Per the germline V gene, CDR1 is KGHSY and CDR2 is FQNENV. CDR3 DNA: TGTGCCAGCAGCCAAATCGGGGATACGCAGTATTTT. Its protein product is CASSQIGDTQYF.

This clone has a single count. J is TRBJ2-5 and V is TRBV5-5; 11 bases line up with TRBD2. Trimming removed 4 bases from V and 2 bases from J; junction bases left unmatched: 10. The CDR3 runs to 17 residues. Germline V gene data show CDR1 as SGHKS and CDR2 as YYEKEE (reference sequence). Written as DNA, the CDR3 is TGTGCCAGCAGCAACCCGGGACTAGCGGCGATTCAAGAGACCCAGTACTTC. Translation: CASSNPGLAAIQETQYF. Full variable domain (outside the CDR3, taken from reference TRBV5-5 and TRBJ2-5): DAGVTQSPTHLIKTRGQQVTLRCSPISGHKSVSWYQQVLGQGPQFIFQYYEKEERGRGNFPDRFSARQFPNYSSELNVNALLLGDSALYLCASSNPGLAAIQETQYFGPGTRLLVL.

This clone was counted a single time. The genes are TRBV27 and TRBJ1-5; D might be TRBD1 (6 bases). The CDR3 has 16 amino acids. V lost 1 base and J lost 0, with 10 bases in between. Germline V gene sequence: CDR1 MNHEY, CDR2 SMNVEV (reference sequence). For the CDR3, the DNA is TGTGCCAGCAGTTTATTTGGGACACCTAGCAATCAGCCCCAGCATTTT. It codes for CASSLFGTPSNQPQHF.

V is TRBV2 and J is TRBJ1-5; D not certain. Per germline, CDR1 SNHLY and CDR2 FYNNEI. V was cut by 5 bases and J by 3 bases, with 5 bases left in between. The CDR3 extends over 12 amino acids. CDR3 region: CASSLDNQPQHF. CDR3 coding DNA: TGTGCCAGCAGTCTAGACAATCAGCCCCAGCATTTT.

This chain links TRBV28 with TRBJ2-5; 10 nucleotides agree with TRBD2. The CDR3 sequence is 13 residues long. V lost 5 bases and J lost 5; bases outside the gene matches: 2. Germline CDR1 and CDR2: MDHEN and SYDVKM. The CDR3 region is CASSSGGEETQYF. The CDR3 region has the DNA TGTGCCAGCAGTAGCGGGGGGGAGGAGACCCAGTACTTC.

The chain has TRBV7-8 and TRBJ1-6; maybe TRBD1 (6 bases). Per the germline V gene, CDR1 is SGHVS and CDR2 is FQNEAQ. V shed 5 bases and J shed 9 bases, with 14 bases lying between them. The CDR3 loop spans 14 amino acids. Here the CDR3 DNA reads TGTGCCAGCAGCATACAGGGAAATACTTCACCCCTCCACTTT. Its protein is CASSIQGNTSPLHF.

The chain links TRBV6-4 to TRBJ2-5; 9 bases agree with TRBD1. The last part of the DNA fits TRBJ2-7 better; the J call may be wrong. Germline V gene sequence: CDR1 MRHNA, CDR2 SNTAGT. The CDR3 extends over 13 amino acids. CDR3 sequence: CASSDSDRGEQYF. The CDR3 coding sequence is TGTGCCAGCAGTGACTCGGACAGGGGCGAGCAGTACTTC.